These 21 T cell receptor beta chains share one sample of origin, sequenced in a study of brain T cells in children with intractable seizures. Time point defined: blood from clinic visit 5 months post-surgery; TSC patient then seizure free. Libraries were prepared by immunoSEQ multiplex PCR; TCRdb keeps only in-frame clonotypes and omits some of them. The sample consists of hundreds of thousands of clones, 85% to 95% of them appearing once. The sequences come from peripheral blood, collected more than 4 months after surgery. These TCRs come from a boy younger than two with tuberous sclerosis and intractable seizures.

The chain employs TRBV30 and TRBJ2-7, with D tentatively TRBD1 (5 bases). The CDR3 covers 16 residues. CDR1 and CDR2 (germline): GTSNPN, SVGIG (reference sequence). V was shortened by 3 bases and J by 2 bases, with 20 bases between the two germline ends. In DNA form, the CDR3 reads TGTGCCTGGAGCCAAGACGGTGGGGCGAGGACCTACGAGCAGTACTTC. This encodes CAWSQDGGARTYEQYF.

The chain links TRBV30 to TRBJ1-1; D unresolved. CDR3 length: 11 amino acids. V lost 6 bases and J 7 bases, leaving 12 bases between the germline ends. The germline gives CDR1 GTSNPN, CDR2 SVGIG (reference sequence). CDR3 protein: CACPSGLEAFF. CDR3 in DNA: TGTGCCTGCCCCTCCGGACTTGAAGCTTTCTTT.

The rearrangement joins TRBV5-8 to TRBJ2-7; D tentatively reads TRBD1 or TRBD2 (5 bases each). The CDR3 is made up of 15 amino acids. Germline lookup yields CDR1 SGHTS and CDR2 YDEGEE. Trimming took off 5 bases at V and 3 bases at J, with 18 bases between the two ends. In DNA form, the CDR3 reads TGTGCCAGCAGTCTATTAACGGGGCCACTCTACGAGCAGTACTTC. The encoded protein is CASSLLTGPLYEQYF.

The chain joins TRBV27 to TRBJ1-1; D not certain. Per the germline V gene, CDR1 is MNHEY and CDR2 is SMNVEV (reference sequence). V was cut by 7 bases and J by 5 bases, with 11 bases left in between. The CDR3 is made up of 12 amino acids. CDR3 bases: TGTGCCAGCATAGGATACGGGACTGAAGCTTTCTTT. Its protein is CASIGYGTEAFF.

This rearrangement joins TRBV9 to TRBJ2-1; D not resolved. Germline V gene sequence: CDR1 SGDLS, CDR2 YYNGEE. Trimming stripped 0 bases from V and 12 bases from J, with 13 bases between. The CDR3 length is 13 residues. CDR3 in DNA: TGTGCCAGCAGCGTAGGGGAAGGGATGGGGCAGTTCTTC. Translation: CASSVGEGMGQFF.

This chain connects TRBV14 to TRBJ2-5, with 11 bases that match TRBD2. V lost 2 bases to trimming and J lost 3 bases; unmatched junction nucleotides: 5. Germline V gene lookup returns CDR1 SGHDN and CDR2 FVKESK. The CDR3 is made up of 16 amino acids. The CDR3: CASSQLAGGTEETQYF. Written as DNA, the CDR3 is TGTGCCAGCAGCCAACTAGCGGGAGGTACCGAAGAGACCCAGTACTTC.

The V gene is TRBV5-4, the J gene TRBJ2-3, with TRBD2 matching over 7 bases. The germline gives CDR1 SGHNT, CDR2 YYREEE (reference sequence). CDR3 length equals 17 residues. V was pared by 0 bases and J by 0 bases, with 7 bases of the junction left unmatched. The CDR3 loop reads CASSLAASGTSTDTQYF. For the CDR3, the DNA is TGTGCCAGCAGCTTGGCGGCTAGCGGAACTAGCACAGATACGCAGTATTTT.

The CDR3 is CASSQDALAADTQYF. CDR3 nucleotide sequence: TGTGCCAGCAGCCAAGATGCCCTAGCGGCAGATACGCAGTATTTT. The rearrangement joins TRBV3-1 (or the pseudogene TRBV3-2) to TRBJ2-3; 7 nucleotides match TRBD2. The germline CDR1 and CDR2 sequences are LGHDT and YNNKEL (reference sequence). V shed 0 bases and J 4 bases; nucleotides not matched to a gene: 4. The CDR3 runs 15 residues.

This chain's CDR3 is CASSLGGGDQPQHF. CDR3 nucleotide sequence: TGTGCCAGCAGTCTTGGAGGAGGGGATCAGCCCCAGCATTTT. The V and J genes are TRBV27 and TRBJ1-5; perhaps TRBD1 as D (5 bases). The germline V gene encodes CDR1 MNHEY and CDR2 SMNVEV (reference sequence). V was clipped by 5 bases and J by 5 bases, with 13 bases between them. This CDR3 is 14 amino acids long.

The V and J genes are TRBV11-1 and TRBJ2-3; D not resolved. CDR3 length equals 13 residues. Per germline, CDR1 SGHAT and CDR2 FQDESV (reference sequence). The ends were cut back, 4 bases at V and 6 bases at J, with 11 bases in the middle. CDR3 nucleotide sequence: TGTGCCAGCAGCTACTCTCCTGCGGATACGCAGTATTTT. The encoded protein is CASSYSPADTQYF.

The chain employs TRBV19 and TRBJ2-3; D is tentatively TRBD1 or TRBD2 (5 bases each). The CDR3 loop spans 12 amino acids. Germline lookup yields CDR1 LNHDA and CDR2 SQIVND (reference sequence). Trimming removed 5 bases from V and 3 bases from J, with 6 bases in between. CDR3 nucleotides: TGTGCCAGTAGTTGGGGGACAGATACGCAGTATTTT. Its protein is CASSWGTDTQYF.

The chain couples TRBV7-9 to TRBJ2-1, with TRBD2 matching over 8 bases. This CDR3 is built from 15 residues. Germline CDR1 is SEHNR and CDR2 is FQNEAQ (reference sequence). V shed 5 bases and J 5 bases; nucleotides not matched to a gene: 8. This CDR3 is CASSPDTGGDNEQFF. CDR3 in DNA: TGTGCCAGCAGCCCCGATACGGGAGGGGACAATGAGCAGTTCTTC.

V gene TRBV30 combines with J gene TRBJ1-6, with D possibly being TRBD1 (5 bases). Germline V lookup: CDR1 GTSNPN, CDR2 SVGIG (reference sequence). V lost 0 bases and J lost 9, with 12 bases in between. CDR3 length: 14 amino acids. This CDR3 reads CAWSVRRDGSPLHF. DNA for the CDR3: TGTGCCTGGAGTGTACGCAGGGACGGTTCACCCCTCCACTTT. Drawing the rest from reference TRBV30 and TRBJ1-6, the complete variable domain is SQTIHQWPATLVQPVGSPLSLECTVEGTSNPNLYWYRQAAGRGLQLLFYSVGIGQISSEVPQNLSASRPQDRQFILSSKKLLLSDSGFYLCAWSVRRDGSPLHFGNGTRLTVT.

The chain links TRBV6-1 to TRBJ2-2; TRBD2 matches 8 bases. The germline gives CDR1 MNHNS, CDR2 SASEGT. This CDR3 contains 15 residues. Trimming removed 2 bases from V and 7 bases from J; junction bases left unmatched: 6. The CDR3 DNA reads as TGTGCCAGCAGTGAAATAGCGGGACATAGCGGGGAGCTGTTTTTT. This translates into CASSEIAGHSGELFF.

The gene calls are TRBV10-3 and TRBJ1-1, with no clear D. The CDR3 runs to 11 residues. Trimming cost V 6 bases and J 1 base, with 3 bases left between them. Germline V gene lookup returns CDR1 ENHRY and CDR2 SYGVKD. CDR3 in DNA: TGTGCCATCAGGGGGAACACTGAAGCTTTCTTT. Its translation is CAIRGNTEAFF.

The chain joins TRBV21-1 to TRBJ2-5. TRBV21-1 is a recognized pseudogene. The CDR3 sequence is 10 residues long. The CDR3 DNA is TGTGCCAGCAGCAAAGAGACCCAGTACTTC. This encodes CASSKETQYF.

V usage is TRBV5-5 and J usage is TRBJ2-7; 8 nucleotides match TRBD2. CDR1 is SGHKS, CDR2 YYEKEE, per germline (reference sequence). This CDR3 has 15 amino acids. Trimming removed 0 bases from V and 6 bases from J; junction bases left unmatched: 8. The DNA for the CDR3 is TGTGCCAGCAGCTTGGCCCGGGAGGGAGTAGGCGAGCAGTACTTC. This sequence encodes CASSLAREGVGEQYF.

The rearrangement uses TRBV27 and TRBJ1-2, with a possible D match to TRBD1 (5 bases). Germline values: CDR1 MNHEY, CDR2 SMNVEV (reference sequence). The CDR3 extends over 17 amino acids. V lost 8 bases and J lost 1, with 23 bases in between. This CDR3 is CASALGTGGGLNYGYTF. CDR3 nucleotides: TGTGCCAGCGCCCTTGGAACAGGCGGAGGGCTTAACTATGGCTACACCTTC.

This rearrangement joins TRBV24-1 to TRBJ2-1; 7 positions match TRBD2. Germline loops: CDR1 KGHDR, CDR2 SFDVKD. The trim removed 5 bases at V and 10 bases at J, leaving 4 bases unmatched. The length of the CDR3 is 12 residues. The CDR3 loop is CATSVVGGEQFF. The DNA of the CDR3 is TGTGCCACCAGTGTGGTGGGAGGGGAGCAGTTCTTC.

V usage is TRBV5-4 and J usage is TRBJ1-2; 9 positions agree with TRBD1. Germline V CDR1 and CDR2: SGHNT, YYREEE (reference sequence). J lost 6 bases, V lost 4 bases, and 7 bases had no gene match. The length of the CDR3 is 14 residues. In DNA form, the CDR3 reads TGTGCCAGCAGCGGGACAGGGAGTTTACATGGCTACACCTTC. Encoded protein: CASSGTGSLHGYTF.

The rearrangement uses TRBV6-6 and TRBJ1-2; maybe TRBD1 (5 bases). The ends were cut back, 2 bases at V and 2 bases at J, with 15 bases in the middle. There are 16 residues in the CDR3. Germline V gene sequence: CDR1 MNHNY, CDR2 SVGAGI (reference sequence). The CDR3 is CASSYLQGSKNYGYTF. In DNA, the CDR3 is TGTGCCAGCAGTTACCTTCAGGGCAGCAAAAACTATGGCTACACCTTC.